The clone carrying this T cell receptor beta chain has ten or more counts. This specimen comes from a study of T cells after yellow fever vaccination. Via MiXCR, TCRdb re-called the 5' RACE reads, giving one row per CDR3 protein. The sample has about 180,000 distinct CDR3 sequences; about 6% are singletons. The V segment lost 0 bases and the J segment 4 bases; nucleotides outside the gene matches: 1. CDR1 is LNHNV, CDR2 YYDKDF, per germline (reference sequence). This CDR3 is built from 15 residues. The chain links TRBV15 to TRBJ1-5; 9 nucleotides align to TRBD1. The sequencing here drew on CD4+ T cells sorted from PBMCs, taken on the day of the first yellow fever vaccination. This clonotype originated in a man aged 18 to 35 who received the YFV17D yellow fever vaccine. The CDR3 protein is CATSRDGQGNQPQHF. CDR3 in DNA: TGTGCCACCAGCAGAGACGGACAGGGGAATCAGCCCCAGCATTTT.